One and the same sample provided the 19 T cell receptor beta chains below, sequenced in a study of T-cell reconstitution after alpha-beta-depleted transplantation in children. Researchers prepared the TCRbeta library using unique molecular identifiers, the study reports. TCRdb fed the PCR reads into MiXCR, producing one record per CDR3 protein. The sample contains 100,000 or so distinct CDR3 sequences, approximately 6% of which appear only once. Material: PBMCs, mostly from graft donor cells, obtained 60 days after TCRalphabeta/CD19-depleted stem cell transplant. These receptors were obtained from a female patient aged 2-15 years who had a stem cell transplant for Fanconi anemia, so the T cells may come from the graft donor.

This clonotype was recorded at least ten times. The chain links TRBV20-1 to TRBJ1-5, with D possibly matching TRBD1 (5 bases). V was clipped by 3 bases and J by 5 bases, with 5 bases between them. The CDR3 contains 11 residues. Germline V CDR1 and CDR2: DFQATT, SNEGSKA (reference sequence). The CDR3 region has the DNA TGCAGTGCTAGGGGGGATCAGCCCCAGCATTTT. It yields the protein CSARGDQPQHF.

This clonotype was picked up many times. CDR3 residues: CASSLATGRGQETQYF. The CDR3 DNA reads as TGCGCCAGCAGCTTGGCTACAGGGAGAGGACAAGAGACCCAGTACTTC. The chain uses TRBV5-1 and TRBJ2-5, with D tentatively TRBD1 (6 bases). In germline, CDR1 is SGHRS, CDR2 YFSETQ. The CDR3 consists of 16 residues. V lost 0 bases and J lost 2, with 14 bases in between.

The V call is TRBV9, the J call TRBJ1-6, with 11 bases aligning to TRBD1. V shed 3 bases and J 7 bases; nucleotides not matched to a gene: 3. The CDR3 totals 15 residues. Looked up from germline, CDR1 is SGDLS and CDR2 is YYNGEE. The CDR3 DNA reads as TGTGCCAGCAGCGGGGGACAGGGGGGAAATTCACCCCTCCACTTT. This encodes CASSGGQGGNSPLHF.

V gene TRBV29-1 combines with J gene TRBJ1-2; TRBD1 matches at 8 bases. The CDR3 has 13 residues. CDR1 SQVTM and CDR2 ANQGSEA come from the germline V gene. The V gene end was trimmed by 4 bases and the J gene end by 5 bases; junction bases not matched to a gene: 6. CDR3 DNA sequence: TGCAGCGTTGGTCAGGGGGCTCGTTATGGCTACACCTTC. It codes for CSVGQGARYGYTF.

This clonotype was seen repeatedly, ten times or more. The CDR3: CASTGLAGTGELFF. The CDR3 DNA follows: TGTGCCAGCACTGGACTAGCGGGGACCGGGGAGCTGTTTTTT. The chain has TRBV25-1 and TRBJ2-2, with 12 bases aligning to TRBD2. The length of the CDR3 is 14 residues. J was trimmed by 5 bases and V by 7 bases; bases with no gene match: 2. CDR1 is MGHDK and CDR2 is SYGVNS in the germline V gene.

This clonotype has ten or more counts. The chain is built from TRBV28 and TRBJ2-7; 12 bases align to TRBD2. Germline-derived CDR1 and CDR2 are MDHEN and SYDVKM. The CDR3 has 13 amino acids. V shed 8 bases, J shed 4 bases, and the junction held 3 bases outside the gene matches. The CDR3 region is CASLTSGRYEQYF. The CDR3 DNA reads TGTGCCAGCCTGACTAGCGGGAGATACGAGCAGTACTTC.

For this clonotype: A much larger clonotype is one base distant, so this may be a read error. CDR3 protein: CANSLSGANSGANVLTF. CDR3 bases: TGTGCCAACAGCTTAAGCGGGGCCAACTCTGGGGCCAACGTCCTGACTTTC. The chain recombines TRBV7-9 with TRBJ2-6, with TRBD2 matching 7 bases. The CDR3 consists of 17 residues. Germline V gene sequence: CDR1 SEHNR, CDR2 FQNEAQ (reference sequence).

This clonotype was seen ten or more times. The V call is TRBV28, the J call TRBJ1-5; no clear D gene. Trimming stripped 1 base from V and 3 bases from J, with 10 bases between. This CDR3 has 15 residues. Germline loops: CDR1 MDHEN, CDR2 SYDVKM. This chain's CDR3 is CASSLFLRDNQPQHF. CDR3 DNA: TGTGCCAGCAGTTTATTTCTAAGAGACAATCAGCCCCAGCATTTT.

This clonotype occurred many times. The chain uses TRBV30 and TRBJ2-3; D not certain. The CDR3 has 11 amino acids. V lost 1 base to trimming and J lost 1 base, with 0 bases between them. Per the germline V gene, CDR1 is GTSNPN and CDR2 is SVGIG (reference sequence). The CDR3 is CAWSGTDTQYF. The CDR3 DNA sequence: TGTGCCTGGAGTGGCACAGATACGCAGTATTTT.

This clonotype was counted at least ten times. The rearrangement joins TRBV12-3 or TRBV12-4 to TRBJ2-3; possible D gene TRBD2, 5 bases. The CDR3 is 14 amino acids. Deletions cut 3 bases from V and 6 bases from J, with 13 bases between. The CDR3 reads CASSFSVASDTQYF. The CDR3 bases are TGTGCCAGCAGTTTCAGTGTAGCGTCTGATACGCAGTATTTT.

The chain recombines TRBV12-3 or TRBV12-4 with TRBJ1-6, with 7 nucleotides matching TRBD1. The CDR3 is made up of 14 amino acids. Trimming took 6 bases from V and 5 from J; bases not matched to a gene: 4. The CDR3 reads CASRTGLDNSPLHF. CDR3 bases: TGTGCCAGCAGGACAGGGCTGGATAATTCACCCCTCCACTTT.

This clonotype is judged medium-sized. This rearrangement joins TRBV20-1 to TRBJ2-3; no firm D call. V gave up 5 bases and J gave up 6 bases, with 9 bases separating them. The CDR3 has 11 residues. The germline V gene encodes CDR1 DFQATT and CDR2 SNEGSKA (reference sequence). The CDR3 region has the DNA TGCAGTGCTGCCGACTTCGATACGCAGTATTTT. It translates to CSAADFDTQYF.

This clonotype was recorded many times. The chain recombines TRBV28 with TRBJ1-1; TRBD1 matches 8 bases. Unmatched junction bases numbered 4, after V lost 3 bases and J lost 1 base. In germline, CDR1 is MDHEN, CDR2 SYDVKM. The CDR3 spans 15 residues. The CDR3 spells CASSFWGTGNTEAFF. The CDR3 DNA sequence: TGTGCCAGCAGTTTCTGGGGGACAGGGAACACTGAAGCTTTCTTT.

This clonotype was found many times. V gene TRBV5-1 combines with J gene TRBJ1-5; maybe TRBD1 (6 bases). Germline values: CDR1 SGHRS, CDR2 YFSETQ. The V end lost 4 bases, the J end lost 3 bases, and 17 bases lay between the germline ends. The CDR3 runs to 16 residues. CDR3 sequence: CASSPDGQTSNQPQHF. For the CDR3, the DNA is TGCGCCAGCAGCCCCGATGGACAGACCTCCAATCAGCCCCAGCATTTT.

The chain carries TRBV9 and TRBJ2-1, with D maybe TRBD2 (6 bases). CDR1 and CDR2 (germline): SGDLS, YYNGEE. Trimming removed 4 bases from V and 7 bases from J, with 18 bases in between. There are 15 residues in the CDR3. CDR3 amino acids: CASSPSVNPINEQFF. DNA for the CDR3: TGTGCCAGCAGCCCTAGCGTGAATCCCATAAATGAGCAGTTCTTC.

The chain carries TRBV6-2 or TRBV6-3 and TRBJ2-5; D ambiguous. Germline CDR1 reads MNHEY; CDR2 reads SVGEGT. The V gene lost 0 bases and the J gene lost 1 base, with 6 bases spanning the gap. The CDR3 loop spans 14 amino acids. The CDR3 loop reads CASSYSVGQETQYF. The CDR3 nucleotides are TGTGCCAGCAGTTACTCGGTAGGCCAAGAGACCCAGTACTTC.

This clonotype has a handful of counts. The chain has TRBV2 and TRBJ2-7; 7 bases are shared with TRBD1. Per the germline V gene, CDR1 is SNHLY and CDR2 is FYNNEI. The ends lost 6 bases at V and 2 bases at J; junction bases unmatched: 7. This CDR3 has 14 residues. DNA of the CDR3: TGTGCCAGCAGGGGTCTGGACAGGCCCTACGAGCAGTACTTC. It codes for CASRGLDRPYEQYF.

This clonotype appeared many times. The chain recombines TRBV11-2 with TRBJ2-7; no firm D call. The germline V and J ends were trimmed by 5 bases and 3 bases, with 8 bases remaining between them. Germline-derived CDR1 and CDR2 are SGHAT and FQNNGV. The CDR3 covers 12 residues. The CDR3 loop reads CASSVGDYEQYF. The CDR3 bases are TGTGCCAGCAGCGTCGGAGACTACGAGCAGTACTTC.

This clonotype showed up many times. This sequence joins TRBV3-1 and TRBJ2-5; D possibly corresponds to TRBD2 (5 bases). The CDR3 loop spans 14 amino acids. Germline V gene lookup returns CDR1 LGHDT and CDR2 YNNKEL (reference sequence). V lost 1 base, J lost 7 bases, and 13 bases lay in between. CDR3 nucleotide sequence: TGTGCCAGCAGCCAAGCGGACTCCCCGAGGACCCAGTACTTC. Translating it yields CASSQADSPRTQYF.